Listed here are 3 T cell receptor beta chains from one sample, sequenced in a study of radiation and T cells in renal cell carcinoma. As for time point: blood 4 weeks post-SBRT, at nephrectomy. Treatment here: 15 Gy SBRT to primary tumor, nephrectomy 4 weeks later. Here immunoSEQ multiplex PCR was the method, and the copy in TCRdb shows in-frame clones only, minus some. The table lists about 83,000 clones, less than 85% of them singletons. Sequenced material: blood, taken from a patient whose treatment included radiotherapy and nephrectomy. The receptors derive from a woman aged 55-75 years with renal cell carcinoma.

V usage is TRBV19 and J usage is TRBJ2-1; D perhaps matches TRBD2 (6 bases). V lost 3 bases and J lost 5, with 14 bases in between. Germline CDR1 and CDR2: LNHDA and SQIVND (reference sequence). The CDR3 covers 15 residues. The CDR3 region is CASSILALANNEQFF. Here the CDR3 DNA reads TGTGCCAGTAGTATCCTAGCACTAGCTAACAATGAGCAGTTCTTC.

The chain uses TRBV28 and TRBJ1-3, with D perhaps TRBD1 (5 bases). The CDR3 consists of 14 residues. The ends were cut back, 9 bases at V and 0 bases at J, with 12 bases in the middle. CDR1 MDHEN and CDR2 SYDVKM come from the germline V gene. CDR3: CASRDGSSGNTIYF. The CDR3, as DNA: TGTGCCAGTAGGGACGGGAGCTCTGGAAACACCATATATTTT.

The rearrangement uses TRBV28 and TRBJ1-6, with D perhaps TRBD1 (6 bases). The CDR3 totals 15 residues. V dropped 6 bases and J dropped 7 bases, with 16 bases sitting between them. CDR1 and CDR2 (germline): MDHEN, SYDVKM. The CDR3 region has the DNA TGTGCCAGCAGAAACAGGGTGGGGACGAATTCACCCCTCCACTTT. It encodes CASRNRVGTNSPLHF.